The clone carrying this T cell receptor beta chain has only a few counts. Antigen: not known. The sample belongs to a study of T cell repertoires in cytomegalovirus infection. Study-wide context: TCR beta signatures that were public indicated CMV infection and matching HLA type.

V gave up 6 bases and J gave up 4 bases, with 10 bases separating them. The germline gives CDR1 SNHLY, CDR2 FYNNEI. The CDR3 covers 14 residues. TCRdb reprocessed the reads via MiXCR and lists one record per CDR3 protein. The sample records approximately 140,000 distinct CDR3 sequences, roughly 9% being singletons. The study's findings and limits: Clonotypes of TCR beta that were HLA-C-restricted and CMV-specific dominated the ex vivo response. Summed frequency of public TCR beta families distinguished CMV carriers with the relevant HLA.

Input material: PBMCs. The sequence came from a human donor in good health (CMV status not recorded). Some clones in this sample may be carry-over from other donors' samples. The chain has TRBV2 and TRBJ2-6; maybe TRBD2 (6 bases). The CDR3 sequence: CASRGRSGANVLTF. CDR3 nucleotide sequence: TGTGCCAGCAGGGGGAGGTCCGGGGCCAACGTCCTGACTTTC.